This T cell receptor (beta chain) was observed in a study of blood T cell repertoires in COVID-19. As for the study in general: From T cells, B-cell-depleted T cells, or PBMCs came the material, which was cDNA or gDNA.

Method: immunoSEQ multiplex PCR; TCRdb's copy keeps in-frame clones and lacks some. The sample records a few hundred thousand clones, 85% to 90% being singletons. The V end was cut by 4 bases, the J end by 6 bases, with 19 bases between. CDR1 and CDR2 (germline): MRHNA, SNTAGT. This CDR3 region has 16 residues. The receptor was derived from a woman between 40 and 55 years old with COVID-19, enrolled during active disease. The V call is TRBV6-4, the J call TRBJ2-1; possible D gene TRBD2, 6 bases. Sequences were obtained from peripheral blood. As DNA, the CDR3 is TGTGCCAGCAGTGTCTCCGGGGGAGGTATAGGCAATGAGCAGTTCTTC. Its translation is CASSVSGGGIGNEQFF.